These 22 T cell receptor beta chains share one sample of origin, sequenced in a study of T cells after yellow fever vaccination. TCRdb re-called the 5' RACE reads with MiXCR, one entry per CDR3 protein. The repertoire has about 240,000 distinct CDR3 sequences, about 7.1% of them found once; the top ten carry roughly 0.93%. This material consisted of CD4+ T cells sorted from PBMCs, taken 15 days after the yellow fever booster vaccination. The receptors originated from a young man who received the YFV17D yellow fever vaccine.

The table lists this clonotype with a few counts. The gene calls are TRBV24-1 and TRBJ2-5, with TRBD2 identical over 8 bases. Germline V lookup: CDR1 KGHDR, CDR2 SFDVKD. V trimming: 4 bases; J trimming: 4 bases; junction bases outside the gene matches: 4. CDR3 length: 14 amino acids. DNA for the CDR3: TGTGCCACCAGTGACGGGGGGGCGGGAGAGACCCAGTACTTC. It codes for CATSDGGAGETQYF.

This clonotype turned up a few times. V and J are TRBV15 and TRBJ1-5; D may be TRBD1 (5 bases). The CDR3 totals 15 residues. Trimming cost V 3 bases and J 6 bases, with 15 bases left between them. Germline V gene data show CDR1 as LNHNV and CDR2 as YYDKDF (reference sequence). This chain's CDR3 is CATSSTSSGTQPQHF. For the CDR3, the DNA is TGTGCCACCAGCAGTACCAGTTCAGGGACTCAGCCCCAGCATTTT. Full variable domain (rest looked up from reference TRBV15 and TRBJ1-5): DAMVIQNPRYQVTQFGKPVTLSCSQTLNHNVMYWYQQKSSQAPKLLFHYYDKDFNNEADTPDNFQSRRPNTSFCFLDIRSPGLGDTAMYLCATSSTSSGTQPQHFGDGTRLSIL.

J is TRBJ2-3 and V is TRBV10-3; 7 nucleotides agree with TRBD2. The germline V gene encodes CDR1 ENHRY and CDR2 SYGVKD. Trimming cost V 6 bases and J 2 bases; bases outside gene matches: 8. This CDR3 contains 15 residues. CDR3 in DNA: TGTGCCATCAGAGCACTAGCGCCTACCACAGATACGCAGTATTTT. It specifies CAIRALAPTTDTQYF.

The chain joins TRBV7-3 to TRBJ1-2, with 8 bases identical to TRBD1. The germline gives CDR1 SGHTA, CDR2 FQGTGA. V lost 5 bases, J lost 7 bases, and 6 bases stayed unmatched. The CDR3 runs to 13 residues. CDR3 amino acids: CASSKDREGGYTF. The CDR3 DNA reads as TGTGCCAGCAGCAAGGACAGGGAGGGTGGCTACACCTTC.

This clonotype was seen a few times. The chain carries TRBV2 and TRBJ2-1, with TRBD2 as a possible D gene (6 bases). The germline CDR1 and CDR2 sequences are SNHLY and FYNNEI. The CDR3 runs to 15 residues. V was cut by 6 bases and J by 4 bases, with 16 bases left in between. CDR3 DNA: TGTGCCAGCAGGCTGGGGGGAGTCGGTTACAATGAGCAGTTCTTC. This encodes CASRLGGVGYNEQFF.

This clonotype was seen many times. The CDR3 sequence: CATSRDPRGDEQFF. The CDR3 DNA sequence: TGTGCCACCAGCAGAGATCCTAGGGGGGATGAGCAGTTCTTC. The J gene is TRBJ2-1, the V gene TRBV15, with D perhaps being TRBD1 or TRBD2 (6 bases each). The germline V and J ends were trimmed by 0 bases and 8 bases, with 11 bases remaining between them. The length of the CDR3 is 14 residues. CDR1 is LNHNV, CDR2 YYDKDF, per germline (reference sequence).

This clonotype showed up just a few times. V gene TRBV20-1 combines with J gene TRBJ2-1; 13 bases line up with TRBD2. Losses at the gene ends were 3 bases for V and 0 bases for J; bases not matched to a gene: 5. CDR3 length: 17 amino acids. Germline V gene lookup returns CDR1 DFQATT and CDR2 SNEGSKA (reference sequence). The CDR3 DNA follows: TGCAGTGCTAGCTCCGGGACTAGCGGGAACTCCTACAATGAGCAGTTCTTC. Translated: CSASSGTSGNSYNEQFF.

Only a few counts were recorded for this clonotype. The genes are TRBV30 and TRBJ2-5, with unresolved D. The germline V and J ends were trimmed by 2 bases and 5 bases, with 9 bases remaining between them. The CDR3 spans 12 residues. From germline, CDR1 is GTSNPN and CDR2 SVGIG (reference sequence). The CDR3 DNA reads TGTGCCTGGAGTAGCGCCAGCGAGACCCAGTACTTC. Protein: CAWSSASETQYF.

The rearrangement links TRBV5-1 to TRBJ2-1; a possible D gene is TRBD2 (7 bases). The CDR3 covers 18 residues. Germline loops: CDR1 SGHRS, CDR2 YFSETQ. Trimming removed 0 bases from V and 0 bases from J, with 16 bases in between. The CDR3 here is CASSLAPSGGSSYNEQFF. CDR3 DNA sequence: TGCGCCAGCAGCTTGGCCCCCTCGGGGGGCAGCTCCTACAATGAGCAGTTCTTC. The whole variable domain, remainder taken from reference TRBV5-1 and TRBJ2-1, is KAGVTQTPRYLIKTRGQQVTLSCSPISGHRSVSWYQQTPGQGLQFLFEYFSETQRNKGNFPGRFSGRQFSNSRSEMNVSTLELGDSALYLCASSLAPSGGSSYNEQFFGPGTRLTVL.

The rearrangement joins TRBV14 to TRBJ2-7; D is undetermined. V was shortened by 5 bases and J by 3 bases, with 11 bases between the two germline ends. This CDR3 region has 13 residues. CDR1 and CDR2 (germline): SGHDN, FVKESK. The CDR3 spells CASSYDLGYEQYF. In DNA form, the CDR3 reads TGTGCCAGCAGCTACGACTTGGGCTACGAGCAGTACTTC.

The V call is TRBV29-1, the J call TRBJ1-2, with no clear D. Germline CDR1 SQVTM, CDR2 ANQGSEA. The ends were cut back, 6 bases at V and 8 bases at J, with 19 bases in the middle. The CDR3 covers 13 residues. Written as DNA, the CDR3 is TGCAGCGTCCGACAAGTCCGGGAAGGCGGCTACACCTTC. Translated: CSVRQVREGGYTF.

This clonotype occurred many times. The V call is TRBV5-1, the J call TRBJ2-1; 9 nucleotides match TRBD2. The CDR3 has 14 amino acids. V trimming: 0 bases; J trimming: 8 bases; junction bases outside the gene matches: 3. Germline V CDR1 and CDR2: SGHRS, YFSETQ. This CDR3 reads CASSLGGLADEQFF. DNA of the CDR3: TGCGCCAGCAGCTTGGGGGGACTAGCAGATGAGCAGTTCTTC.

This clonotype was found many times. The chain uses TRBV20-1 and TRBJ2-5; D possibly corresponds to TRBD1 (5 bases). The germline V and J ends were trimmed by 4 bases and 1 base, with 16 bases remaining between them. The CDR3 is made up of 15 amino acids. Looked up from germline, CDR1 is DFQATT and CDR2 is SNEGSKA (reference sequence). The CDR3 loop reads CSATPWGESQETQYF. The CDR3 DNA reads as TGCAGTGCTACACCCTGGGGCGAAAGCCAAGAGACCCAGTACTTC.

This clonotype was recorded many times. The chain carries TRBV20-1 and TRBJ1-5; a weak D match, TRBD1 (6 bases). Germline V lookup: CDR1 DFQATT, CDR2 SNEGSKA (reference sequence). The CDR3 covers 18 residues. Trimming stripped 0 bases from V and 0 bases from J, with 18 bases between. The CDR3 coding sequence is TGCAGTGCTAGAGATCTGCAGGGGACGGAGGATAGCAATCAGCCCCAGCATTTT. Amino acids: CSARDLQGTEDSNQPQHF.

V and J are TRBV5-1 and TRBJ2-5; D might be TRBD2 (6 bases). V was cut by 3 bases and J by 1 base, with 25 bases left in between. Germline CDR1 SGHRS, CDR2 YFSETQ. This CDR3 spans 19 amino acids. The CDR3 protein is CASSSGGTIGRGSQETQYF. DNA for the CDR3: TGCGCCAGCAGCTCGGGTGGCACTATCGGGAGAGGGTCCCAAGAGACCCAGTACTTC.

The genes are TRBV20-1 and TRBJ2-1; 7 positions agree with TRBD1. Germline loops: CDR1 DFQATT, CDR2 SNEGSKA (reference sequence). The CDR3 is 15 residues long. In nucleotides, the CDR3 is TGCAGCGCGACCTTTCGGGACAGCATCTACAATGAGCAGTTCTTC. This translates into CSATFRDSIYNEQFF.

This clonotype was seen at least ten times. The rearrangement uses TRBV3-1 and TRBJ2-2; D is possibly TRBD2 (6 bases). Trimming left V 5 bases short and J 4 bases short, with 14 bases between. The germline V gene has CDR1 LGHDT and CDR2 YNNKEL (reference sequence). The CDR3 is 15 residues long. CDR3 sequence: CASSGRDFLTGELFF. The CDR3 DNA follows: TGTGCCAGCAGCGGTCGGGACTTCCTCACCGGGGAGCTGTTTTTT.

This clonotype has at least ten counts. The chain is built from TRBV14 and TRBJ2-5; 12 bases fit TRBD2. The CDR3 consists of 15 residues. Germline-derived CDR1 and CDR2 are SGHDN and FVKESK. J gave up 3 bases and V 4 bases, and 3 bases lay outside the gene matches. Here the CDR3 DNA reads TGTGCCAGCAGCCCCCGACTAGCGGGGGAAGAGACCCAGTACTTC. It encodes CASSPRLAGEETQYF.

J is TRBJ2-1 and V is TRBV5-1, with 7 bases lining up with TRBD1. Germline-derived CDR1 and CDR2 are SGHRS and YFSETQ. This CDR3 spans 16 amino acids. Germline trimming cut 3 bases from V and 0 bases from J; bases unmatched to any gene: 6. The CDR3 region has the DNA TGCGCCAGCAGCTCGATACAGGGGCTCTCCTACAATGAGCAGTTCTTC. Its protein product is CASSSIQGLSYNEQFF.

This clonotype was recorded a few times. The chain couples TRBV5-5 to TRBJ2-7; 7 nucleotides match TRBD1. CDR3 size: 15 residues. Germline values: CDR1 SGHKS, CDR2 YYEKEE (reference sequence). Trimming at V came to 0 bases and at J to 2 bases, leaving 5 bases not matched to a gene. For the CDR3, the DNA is TGTGCCAGCAGCTTGGGGGCAACAGGGGCCTACGAGCAGTACTTC. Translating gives CASSLGATGAYEQYF.

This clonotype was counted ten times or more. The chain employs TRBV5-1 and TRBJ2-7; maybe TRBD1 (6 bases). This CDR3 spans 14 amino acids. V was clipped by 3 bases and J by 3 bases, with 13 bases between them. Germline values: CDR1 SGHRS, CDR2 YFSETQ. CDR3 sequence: CASSSVGTNYEQYF. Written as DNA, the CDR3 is TGCGCCAGCAGCTCTGTCGGGACAAACTACGAGCAGTACTTC.

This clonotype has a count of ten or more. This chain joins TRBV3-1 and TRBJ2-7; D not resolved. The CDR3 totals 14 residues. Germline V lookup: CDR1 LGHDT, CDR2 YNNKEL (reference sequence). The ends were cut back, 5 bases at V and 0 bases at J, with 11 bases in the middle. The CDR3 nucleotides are TGTGCCAGCAGCGCCCGCGGCTACTCCTACGAGCAGTACTTC. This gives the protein CASSARGYSYEQYF.